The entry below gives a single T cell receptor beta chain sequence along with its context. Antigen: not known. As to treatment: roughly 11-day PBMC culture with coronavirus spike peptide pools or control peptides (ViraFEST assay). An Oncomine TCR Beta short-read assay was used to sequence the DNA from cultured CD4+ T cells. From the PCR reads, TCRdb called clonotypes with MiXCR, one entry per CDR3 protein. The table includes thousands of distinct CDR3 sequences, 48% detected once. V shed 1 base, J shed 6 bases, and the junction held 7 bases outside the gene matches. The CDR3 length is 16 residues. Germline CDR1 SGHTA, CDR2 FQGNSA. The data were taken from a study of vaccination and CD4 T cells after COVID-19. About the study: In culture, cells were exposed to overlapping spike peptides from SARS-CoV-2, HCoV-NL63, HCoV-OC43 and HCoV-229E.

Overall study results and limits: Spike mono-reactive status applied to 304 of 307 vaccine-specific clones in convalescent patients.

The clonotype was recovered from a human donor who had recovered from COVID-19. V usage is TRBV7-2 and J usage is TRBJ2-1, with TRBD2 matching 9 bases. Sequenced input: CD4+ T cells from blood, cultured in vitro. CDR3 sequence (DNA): TGTGCCAGCAGCTTAGGGGGCGGGGGGGCGGCCAATGAGCAGTTCTTC. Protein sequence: CASSLGGGGAANEQFF.